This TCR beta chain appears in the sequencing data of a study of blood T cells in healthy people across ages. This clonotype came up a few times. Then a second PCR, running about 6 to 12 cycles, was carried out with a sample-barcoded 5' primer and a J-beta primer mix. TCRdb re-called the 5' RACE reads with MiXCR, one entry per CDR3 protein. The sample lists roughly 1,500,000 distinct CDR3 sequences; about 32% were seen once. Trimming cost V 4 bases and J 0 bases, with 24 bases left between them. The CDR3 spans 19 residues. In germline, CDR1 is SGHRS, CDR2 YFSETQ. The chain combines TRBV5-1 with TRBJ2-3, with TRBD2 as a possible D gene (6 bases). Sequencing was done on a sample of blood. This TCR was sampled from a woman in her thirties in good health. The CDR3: CASSPIYSSGKASTDTQYF. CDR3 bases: TGCGCCAGCAGCCCGATTTATAGTAGCGGTAAAGCTAGCACAGATACGCAGTATTTT.